This T cell receptor (beta chain) was sequenced during a study of blood T cell repertoires in COVID-19. Between the trimmed V and J ends, which lost 0 bases and 2 bases, there was a span of 11 bases. The CDR3 loop spans 15 amino acids. In germline, CDR1 is KGHSH, CDR2 LQKENI. The repertoire was sequenced with immunoSEQ multiplex PCR; TCRdb's copy has only in-frame clones and lacks some. The sample lists about 200,000 clones, roughly 84% occurring once. V is TRBV18 and J is TRBJ2-7; D not resolved. This TCR came from a man aged 50-60 years with COVID-19, enrolled during active disease. The sequencing sample was made of peripheral blood. CDR3 sequence reads: CASSPPSESTYEQYF. The CDR3 DNA follows: TGTGCCAGCTCACCACCGAGCGAAAGTACCTACGAGCAGTACTTC.